The 4 T cell receptor beta chains given below trace back to one sample, sequenced in a study of T-cell reconstitution after alpha-beta-depleted transplantation in children. As it was prepared, the TCRbeta library received unique molecular identifiers. TCRdb used MiXCR to reprocess the PCR reads, holding one entry per CDR3 protein. Here the sample spans hundreds of thousands of distinct CDR3 sequences, under 20% being singletons. This material consisted of PBMCs, mostly from graft donor cells, taken 360 days after TCRalphabeta/CD19-depleted stem cell transplant. Every receptor here comes from a male patient aged 2-15 years who had a stem cell transplant for acute lymphoblastic leukemia, so the T cells may come from the graft donor.

This clonotype was seen a few times. V gene TRBV15 combines with J gene TRBJ2-5; D is perhaps TRBD2 (5 bases). V lost 1 base to trimming and J lost 0 bases, with 9 bases between them. The germline CDR1 and CDR2 sequences are LNHNV and YYDKDF (reference sequence). CDR3 size: 15 residues. The CDR3 region is CATSRALAHQETQYF. In DNA, the CDR3 is TGTGCCACCAGCAGAGCCCTAGCCCACCAAGAGACCCAGTACTTC. Filled out from reference TRBV15 and TRBJ2-5, the complete variable domain reads DAMVIQNPRYQVTQFGKPVTLSCSQTLNHNVMYWYQQKSSQAPKLLFHYYDKDFNNEADTPDNFQSRRPNTSFCFLDIRSPGLGDTAMYLCATSRALAHQETQYFGPGTRLLVL.

The chain combines TRBV12-3 or TRBV12-4 with TRBJ1-5; D is possibly TRBD1 (6 bases). V shed 5 bases and J shed 6 bases, with 20 bases lying between them. This CDR3 comprises 16 residues. The CDR3 DNA sequence: TGTGCCAGCAGTGCCTATTGGGGGGGCTGGGGTCAGCCCCAGCATTTT. It specifies CASSAYWGGWGQPQHF.

This clonotype was detected a few times. The chain carries TRBV5-6 and TRBJ2-3; 9 nucleotides match TRBD2. This CDR3 region has 15 residues. Trimming cost V 2 bases and J 4 bases; bases outside gene matches: 5. Germline CDR1 reads SGHDT; CDR2 reads YYEEEE. The CDR3: CASSFSGSSADTQYF. CDR3 nucleotides: TGTGCCAGCAGCTTTAGCGGGAGCTCAGCAGATACGCAGTATTTT.

This clonotype was counted many times. The gene calls are TRBV9 and TRBJ2-7, with a possible D match to TRBD1 (5 bases). Germline loops: CDR1 SGDLS, CDR2 YYNGEE. CDR3 length equals 14 residues. V was clipped by 0 bases and J by 4 bases, with 11 bases between them. CDR3 sequence (DNA): TGTGCCAGCAGCGTAGGCATGGGGCCGTACGAGCAGTACTTC. Protein sequence: CASSVGMGPYEQYF.